This T cell receptor (beta chain) was captured by sequencing in a study of blood T cells in healthy people across ages. Study results and caveats: Observed TCR beta diversity showed a strong correlation with the percentage of naive T cells as measured by flow cytometry.

Every sample yielded at least 6.5 million isolated PBMCs. The CDR3 totals 14 residues. Germline V gene sequence: CDR1 SGHRS, CDR2 YFSETQ. A J-beta primer mix and a sample-barcoded 5' primer were used in a second PCR of roughly 6 to 11 cycles. The authors tagged each cDNA molecule using a template-switch adaptor with 12 random nucleotides. From the 5' RACE reads, TCRdb called clonotypes with MiXCR, one entry per CDR3 protein. This sample has 1.5 million to 2 million distinct CDR3 sequences, with under 30% found just once. Worth noting for this clonotype: Its specificity is not known. Relative to the germline gene, one junction end is altered; a read error may explain this.

This receptor was obtained from a woman in her 30s in good health. The rearrangement joins TRBV5-1 to TRBJ1-2; no clear D. The specimen sequenced was blood. CDR3 protein: CANSSGTETYGYTF. The CDR3 nucleotides are TGCGCCAACAGCTCGGGAACAGAGACCTATGGCTACACCTTC.